The present entry profiles one T cell receptor (beta chain) with its context. There is no known antigen for this receptor. A junction boundary mismatches the germline segment, possibly from a read error. The sample originates from a study of shared clonotypes between healthy human individuals (dated by TCRdb to between 2020 and 2021). As for the study more broadly: The cohort included a few men and a couple of women between 18 and 49 years of age. To increase sequencing depth and limit assay-specific biases, different laboratories used diverse techniques to prepare libraries and sequence TCR repertoires. Each donor's leukapheresis produced roughly between roughly 0.85 and 10 billion PBMCs. Per donor, three plates each were used for CD4 naive and CD4 memory, two for CD8 naive, and one for CD8 memory. To estimate repertoire size and how much clonotype sharing occurs between individuals, the study deeply sequenced the blood TCR repertoires of about 5 healthy adults.

Using the deep immunoSEQ assay, TCR CDR3 regions were amplified from genomic DNA by multiplex PCR. For each cell subset, the extracted genomic DNA was distributed evenly across all wells of several immunoSEQ 96-well plates, and each plate served as one replicate. For sorted subsets, each replicate PCR was loaded with roughly 190 ng genomic DNA, equivalent to some 27,000 T cell genomes. Purified libraries were quantified with a Qubit 3.0 fluorometer, sized on a Bioanalyzer 2100, and re-quantified with the KAPA Library Quantification kit. Every immunoSEQ 96-well plate was sequenced on a separate single-read 150-cycle Illumina NextSeq 550 flow cell. As for how the authors treated the data: The immunoSEQ output contained only junctional sequences without quality scores, so filtering could not match that applied to full-length reads. To assign V/J genes and CDR3, sequences were annotated against IMGT germline references using PyIR, a Python wrapper for IgBLAST v1.9. Reads with weak V/J assignments (E-value above 1e-6), missing CDR3, stop codons, out-of-frame junctions, or ambiguous translated residues were removed. V3J clonotypes were defined as sequences sharing an identical inferred V gene, J gene, and CDR3 amino acid sequence. The percentage overlap between two repertoires was calculated by dividing the number of shared unique clonotypes by the size of the smaller repertoire. RTK rarefaction, the Chao1 estimator, and Recon v2.1 estimates of unobserved clonotypes were used to assess repertoire richness. Generation probabilities for all TCRbeta clonotypes obtained by the gDNA method from a few donors were computed using OLGA. TCRdb obtained this table from immuneACCESS and retained in-frame rearrangements with V and J assigned. These tables miss some clones; where compared with another copy, unresolved V genes account for less than half of the shortfall, and the remainder is unexplained. That table is the source of V, J and clone size, and D and trimming were worked out from the DNA. Here the sample has around 2.1 million clones; 85% to 95% occur a single time. The top ten clones comprise over 1.5% of the sample.

Study-wide findings and limitations: Only blood was sampled, and tissue TCR repertoires likely differ from those in blood. Naive subsets generally had larger estimated clonotype richness than memory subsets did. Based on pairwise subsampling, the degree of clonotype sharing among donors was expected to be affected by sequencing depth. The small number of donors limited the genetic and exposure-history diversity represented. Rarefaction of sorted-subset datasets indicated incomplete sequencing despite the large sequencing depth. Compared with non-shared clonotypes, clonotypes shared by all four sorted-subset donors had higher generation probabilities. When a few donors were compared, the shared fraction of clonotypes was 5% to 6.5% for naive CD4, 3.5% to 4% for naive CD8, 2% to 2.5% for memory CD4, and 0.4% for memory CD8.

Spanning cysteine to phenylalanine, the CDR3 consists of 16 amino acids. Solely the CDR3 DNA is kept, with 48 bases framed from the first base. For CDR1 and CDR2, the germline V gene (reference sequence) lists MNHEY and SMNVEV. For the CD8 naive samples, CD45RO-negative cells were positively selected for CCR7, yielding a CD45RA+CCR7+ population from which TemRA cells were excluded. The donors were healthy, HIV-negative adults who had no recently reported acute infections or vaccinations. All donors were Caucasian adults living in Nashville, Tennessee, USA. After blood collection by leukapheresis, PBMCs were isolated using Ficoll-Histopaque density gradient centrifugation and then cryopreserved in the vapor phase of liquid nitrogen. Purity and quantity of every magnetically sorted T cell population were checked by analytical flow cytometry. Genomic DNA was isolated from each sorted fraction and quantified by UV absorbance on a Nanodrop 2000c.

Recombination linked TRBV27 to TRBJ2-5, with a tentative D call of TRBD1 or TRBD2, each matching 5 bases. The clonotype comes from a man aged 18 to 30 in good health. Some clones in this sample may be carry-over from other donors' samples. Sequencing was performed on naive CD8+ T cells from PBMCs. The cell subset or site label on this specimen signifies: CD45RA+CCR7+. The CDR3 region: CASSPIHGTAQEIQYF. The sequenced DNA: TGTGCCAGCAGTCCAATTCACGGGACGGCCCAAGAGATCCAGTACTTC.